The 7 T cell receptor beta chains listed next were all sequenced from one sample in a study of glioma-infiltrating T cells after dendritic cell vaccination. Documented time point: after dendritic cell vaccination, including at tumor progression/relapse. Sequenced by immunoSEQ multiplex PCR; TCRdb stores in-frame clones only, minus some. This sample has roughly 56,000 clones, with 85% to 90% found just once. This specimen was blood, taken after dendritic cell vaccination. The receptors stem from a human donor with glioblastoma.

CDR3 nucleotide sequence: TGTGCCAGCAGTCCCCAGGCTGGGACCCAGTACTTC. This sequence encodes CASSPQAGTQYF. V is TRBV9 and J is TRBJ2-5; D remains unclear. CDR3 length: 12 residues. Germline CDR1 reads SGDLS; CDR2 reads YYNGEE. V gave up 5 bases and J gave up 7 bases, with 12 bases separating them.

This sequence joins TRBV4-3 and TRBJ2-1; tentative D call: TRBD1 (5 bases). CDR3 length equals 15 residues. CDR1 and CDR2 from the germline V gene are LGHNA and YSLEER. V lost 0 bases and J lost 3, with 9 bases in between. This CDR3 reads CASSQDLDSYNEQFF. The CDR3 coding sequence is TGCGCCAGCAGCCAAGATCTAGACAGCTACAATGAGCAGTTCTTC.

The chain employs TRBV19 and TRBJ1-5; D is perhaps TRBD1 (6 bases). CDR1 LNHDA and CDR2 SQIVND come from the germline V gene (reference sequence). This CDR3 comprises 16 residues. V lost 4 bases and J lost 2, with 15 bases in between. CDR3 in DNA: TGTGCCAGTAGTAGACATCAGGCAGGGGGCAATCAGCCCCAGCATTTT. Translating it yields CASSRHQAGGNQPQHF.

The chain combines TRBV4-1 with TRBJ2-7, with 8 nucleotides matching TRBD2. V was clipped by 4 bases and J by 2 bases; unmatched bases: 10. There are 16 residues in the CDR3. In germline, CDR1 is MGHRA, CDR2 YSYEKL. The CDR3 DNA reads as TGCGCCAGCAGCCGAATTCATAGCGGGGCGGCCTACGAGCAGTACTTC. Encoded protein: CASSRIHSGAAYEQYF.

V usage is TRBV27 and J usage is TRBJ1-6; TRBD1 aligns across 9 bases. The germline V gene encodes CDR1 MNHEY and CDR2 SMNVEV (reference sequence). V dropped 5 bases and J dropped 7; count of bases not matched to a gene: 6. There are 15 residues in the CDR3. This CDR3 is CASSPTTGGNSPLHF. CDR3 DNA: TGTGCCAGCAGTCCGACGACAGGGGGGAATTCACCCCTCCACTTT.

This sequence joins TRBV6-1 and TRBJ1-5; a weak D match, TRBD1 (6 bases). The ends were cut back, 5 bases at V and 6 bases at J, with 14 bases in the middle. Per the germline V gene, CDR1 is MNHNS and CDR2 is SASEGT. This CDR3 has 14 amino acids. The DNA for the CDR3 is TGTGCCAGCAGTTCCCCGGGGGGGGCTCAGCCCCAGCATTTT. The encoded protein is CASSSPGGAQPQHF.

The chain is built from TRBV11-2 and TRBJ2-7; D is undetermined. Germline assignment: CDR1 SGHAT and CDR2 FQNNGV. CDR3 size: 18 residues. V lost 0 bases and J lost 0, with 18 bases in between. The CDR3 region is CASSLDQAGKPSSYEQYF. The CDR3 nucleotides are TGTGCCAGCAGCTTAGATCAGGCAGGCAAACCAAGCTCCTACGAGCAGTACTTC.